This section outlines one TCR beta chain sequence together with its context. Source study methods: Scientists estimated how many nucleated cells there were by amplifying reference gene primers. The data were produced by immunoSEQ multiplex PCR, yet TCRdb's version contains in-frame clones alone and is incomplete. V, J and clone size are taken as reported in that table, and D and trimming were inferred from the DNA itself. The sample carries around 100,000 clones, around four fifths recorded once. The entry originates in a study of blood T cell repertoires in COVID-19. In the study overall: The samples span acute and convalescent COVID-19 from the United States, Italy and Spain. Nucleic acid was either cDNA or gDNA, and it came from T cells, B-cell-depleted T cells, or PBMCs.

This CDR3 contains 12 residues. The germline V gene has CDR1 SGHNT and CDR2 YYREEE (reference sequence). Trimming took 5 bases from V and 5 from J, leaving 10 bases between them. The sequenced sample was peripheral blood. The chain links TRBV5-4 to TRBJ2-5; D is perhaps TRBD2 (5 bases). This receptor was identified in a man aged 50 or older with active or convalescent COVID-19. CDR3 amino acids: CASSRDSETQYF. CDR3 sequence (DNA): TGTGCCAGCAGTCGGGATTCGGAGACCCAGTACTTC. Full variable domain (rest looked up from reference TRBV5-4 and TRBJ2-5): ETGVTQSPTHLIKTRGQQVTLRCSSQSGHNTVSWYQQALGQGPQFIFQYYREEENGRGNFPPRFSGLQFPNYSSELNVNALELDDSALYLCASSRDSETQYFGPGTRLLVL.